The 27 T cell receptor beta chains below come from one sample, sequenced in a study of blood T cell repertoires in COVID-19. Clones were read by immunoSEQ multiplex PCR, and TCRdb kept only the in-frame ones, dropping some. Of about 170,000 clones in the sample, under 90% are singletons; the top ten hold about 2%. Input material: peripheral blood. Source of these receptors: an elderly woman with acute or convalescent COVID-19.

The chain employs TRBV7-6 and TRBJ1-1, with a tentative D call TRBD1 (5 bases). The ends were cut back, 5 bases at V and 6 bases at J, with 19 bases in the middle. Per germline, CDR1 SGHVS and CDR2 FNYEAQ. CDR3 length: 15 amino acids. CDR3 DNA: TGTGCCAGCAGCCCCTCCGTCGGCAGGGTAGCTGAAGCTTTCTTT. Translated: CASSPSVGRVAEAFF. Full variable domain (remainder filled in from reference TRBV7-6 and TRBJ1-1): GAGVSQSPRYKVTKRGQDVALRCDPISGHVSLYWYRQALGQGPEFLTYFNYEAQQDKSGLPNDRFSAERPEGSISTLTIQRTEQRDSAMYRCASSPSVGRVAEAFFGQGTRLTVV.

CDR3 coding DNA: TGTGCCAGCAGCTTAGCGGTAGCGGGAGCCGTGGAGTTCTTC. Its translation: CASSLAVAGAVEFF. The chain links TRBV7-8 to TRBJ2-1; 9 bases line up with TRBD2. This CDR3 spans 14 amino acids. V was clipped by 0 bases and J by 14 bases; unmatched bases: 8. CDR1 is SGHVS, CDR2 FQNEAQ, per germline. Based on the CDR3 plus reference TRBV7-8 and TRBJ2-1, the full variable domain is GAGVSQSPRYKVAKRGQDVALRCDPISGHVSLFWYQQALGQGPEFLTYFQNEAQLDKSGLPSDRFFAERPEGSVSTLKIQRTQQEDSAVYLCASSLAVAGAVEFFGPGTRLTVL.

This chain connects TRBV9 to TRBJ2-5; possibly TRBD1 for D (6 bases). Germline CDR1 SGDLS, CDR2 YYNGEE. Trimming took off 2 bases at V and 1 base at J, with 9 bases between the two ends. The CDR3 runs 14 residues. The CDR3 here is CASSVGQLQETQYF. CDR3 nucleotides: TGTGCCAGCAGCGTTGGACAGCTCCAAGAGACCCAGTACTTC.

This clone has only one observation. This rearrangement joins TRBV19 to TRBJ1-5, with TRBD1 identical over 7 bases. V lost 3 bases to trimming and J lost 7 bases; unmatched junction nucleotides: 6. The germline V gene has CDR1 LNHDA and CDR2 SQIVND (reference sequence). This CDR3 has 14 residues. In nucleotides, the CDR3 is TGTGCCAGTAGTATCGACAGGGTCGGACAGCCCCAGCATTTT. Protein product: CASSIDRVGQPQHF.

The genes are TRBV19 and TRBJ1-2, with TRBD1 matching over 7 bases. The germline CDR1 and CDR2 sequences are LNHDA and SQIVND (reference sequence). The J segment lost 5 bases and the V segment lost 5 bases, leaving 11 bases of the junction unmatched. The CDR3 is 15 residues long. As DNA, the CDR3 is TGTGCCAGTAGTCCCAGACAGGGTTTGAGGTATGGCTACACCTTC. As protein: CASSPRQGLRYGYTF.

This rearrangement joins TRBV9 to TRBJ1-2, with 7 bases lining up with TRBD1. J lost 8 bases, V lost 0 bases, and 10 bases had no gene match. CDR1 and CDR2 (germline): SGDLS, YYNGEE. The CDR3 is 15 amino acids. CDR3 region: CASSVGGTVVAGYTF. DNA of the CDR3: TGTGCCAGCAGCGTAGGTGGGACAGTAGTTGCCGGCTACACCTTC. The full variable domain, rest sourced from reference TRBV9 and TRBJ1-2, is DSGVTQTPKHLITATGQRVTLRCSPRSGDLSVYWYQQSLDQGLQFLIQYYNGEERAKGNILERFSAQQFPDLHSELNLSSLELGDSALYFCASSVGGTVVAGYTFGSGTRLTVV.

The V and J genes are TRBV28 and TRBJ2-6, with TRBD2 as a possible D gene (6 bases). The CDR3 covers 17 residues. The V gene's germline CDR1 is MDHEN and CDR2 SYDVKM. V gave up 6 bases and J gave up 2 bases, with 17 bases separating them. The CDR3, as DNA: TGTGCCAGCAGGCCTGGAGGGGCGCAGACTGGGGCCAACGTCCTGACTTTC. Amino acid sequence: CASRPGGAQTGANVLTF. Variable domain in full (rest from reference TRBV28 and TRBJ2-6): DVKVTQSSRYLVKRTGEKVFLECVQDMDHENMFWYRQDPGLGLRLIYFSYDVKMKEKGDIPEGYSVSREKKERFSLILESASTNQTSMYLCASRPGGAQTGANVLTFGAGSRLTVL.

The chain carries TRBV5-8 and TRBJ1-5; weak D call: TRBD1 (6 bases). From germline, CDR1 is SGHTS and CDR2 YDEGEE. V dropped 2 bases and J dropped 0 bases, with 9 bases sitting between them. CDR3 length equals 15 residues. The CDR3: CASSLGGGSNQPQHF. The CDR3 DNA reads as TGTGCCAGCAGCTTAGGGGGGGGTAGCAATCAGCCCCAGCATTTT.

The genes are TRBV3-1 (or the pseudogene TRBV3-2) and TRBJ2-2, with TRBD2 matching over 10 bases. V dropped 7 bases and J dropped 6; count of bases not matched to a gene: 5. The CDR3 runs to 14 residues. The germline CDR1 and CDR2 sequences are LGHDT and YNNKEL (reference sequence). The CDR3 DNA reads as TGTGCCAGCAAGACTAGCGGGTCTTCCGGGGAGCTGTTTTTT. Translation: CASKTSGSSGELFF.

This chain connects TRBV4-3 to TRBJ2-3, with a weak D call TRBD2 (5 bases). This CDR3 contains 14 residues. The germline CDR1 and CDR2 sequences are LGHNA and YSLEER. V gave up 2 bases and J gave up 10 bases, with 16 bases separating them. CDR3 residues: CASSQQRSELPQYF. The CDR3 nucleotides read TGCGCCAGCAGCCAACAACGTAGCGAGCTGCCGCAGTATTTT.

The chain recombines TRBV10-3 with TRBJ1-2; D is unclear. This CDR3 is 13 amino acids long. The V and J ends lost 7 bases and 8 bases respectively, with 17 bases between them. The germline gives CDR1 ENHRY, CDR2 SYGVKD. As DNA, the CDR3 is TGTGCCATCAAAGACACATCCTCGGGGGGCTACACCTTC. Translated: CAIKDTSSGGYTF.

The rearrangement links TRBV5-6 to TRBJ1-2; 8 bases are shared with TRBD1. Looked up from germline, CDR1 is SGHDT and CDR2 is YYEEEE. CDR3 length equals 15 residues. Unmatched junction bases numbered 10, after V lost 4 bases and J lost 5 bases. The CDR3 sequence is CASSGIQGDPYGYTF. DNA for the CDR3: TGTGCCAGCAGCGGAATACAGGGGGACCCTTATGGCTACACCTTC.

J is TRBJ1-4 and V is TRBV30, with a possible D match to TRBD1 (6 bases). Germline V gives CDR1 GTSNPN, CDR2 SVGIG (reference sequence). V lost 3 bases and J lost 7, with 15 bases in between. The CDR3 totals 14 residues. The CDR3 DNA follows: TGTGCCTGGAGCGCGGGGGGCTGGGGTGAAAAACTGTTTTTT. It is translated as CAWSAGGWGEKLFF.

CDR3 DNA: TGTGCCAGCAGCTTGAGGGCGGGGGGCACTGAAGCTTTCTTT. Translated, it gives CASSLRAGGTEAFF. The chain carries TRBV13 and TRBJ1-1, with D possibly matching TRBD1 (5 bases). V shed 3 bases and J shed 4 bases, with 12 bases lying between them. Germline V gene lookup returns CDR1 PRHDT and CDR2 FYEKMQ (reference sequence). The CDR3 loop spans 14 amino acids.

The chain carries TRBV5-1 and TRBJ2-3; TRBD2 matches 12 bases. Losses at the gene ends were 10 bases for V and 5 bases for J; bases not matched to a gene: 17. The CDR3 totals 17 residues. Germline V CDR1 and CDR2: SGHRS, YFSETQ. CDR3 residues: CASRPGLAGGQGDTQYF. DNA for the CDR3: TGCGCCTCGAGACCCGGGCTAGCGGGGGGGCAGGGAGATACGCAGTATTTT.

J is TRBJ1-2 and V is TRBV7-2, with D possibly matching TRBD1 (5 bases). This CDR3 region has 15 residues. Trimming removed 5 bases at V and 5 bases at J, with 18 bases between. Germline CDR1 SGHTA, CDR2 FQGNSA. CDR3: CASSTQAGLAYGYTF. For the CDR3, the DNA is TGTGCCAGCAGCACCCAGGCGGGGCTTGCTTATGGCTACACCTTC. The whole variable domain, filled in from reference TRBV7-2 and TRBJ1-2, reads GAGVSQSPSNKVTEKGKDVELRCDPISGHTALYWYRQSLGQGLEFLIYFQGNSAPDKSGLPSDRFSAERTGGSVSTLTIQRTQQEDSAVYLCASSTQAGLAYGYTFGSGTRLTVV.

A few counts support this clone. This chain joins TRBV5-1 and TRBJ2-1; 7 bases align to TRBD1. Germline loops: CDR1 SGHRS, CDR2 YFSETQ. V lost 2 bases to trimming and J lost 3 bases; unmatched junction nucleotides: 5. The CDR3 has 15 residues. In DNA, the CDR3 is TGCGCCAGCAGCTTTGAGGGGGCGGACTACAATGAGCAGTTCTTC. It is translated as CASSFEGADYNEQFF. The entire variable domain, with the rest obtained from reference TRBV5-1 and TRBJ2-1, is as follows: KAGVTQTPRYLIKTRGQQVTLSCSPISGHRSVSWYQQTPGQGLQFLFEYFSETQRNKGNFPGRFSGRQFSNSRSEMNVSTLELGDSALYLCASSFEGADYNEQFFGPGTRLTVL.

This chain joins TRBV6-2 or TRBV6-3 and TRBJ2-1; 9 bases align to TRBD2. J lost 3 bases, V lost 6 bases, and 6 bases had no gene match. This CDR3 comprises 15 residues. CDR1 MNHEY and CDR2 SVGEGT come from the germline V gene. CDR3 sequence: CASSLAGANYNEQFF. The CDR3 DNA reads as TGTGCCAGCAGCTTAGCGGGGGCGAACTACAATGAGCAGTTCTTC.

The genes are TRBV23-1 and TRBJ2-2, with 12 bases aligning to TRBD1. TRBV23-1 is sorted into the ORF group, with uncertain function. Trimming at V came to 0 bases and at J to 0 bases, leaving 5 bases not matched to a gene. This CDR3 contains 19 residues. CDR3 sequence: CASSQSVGDRGPNTGELFF. In DNA form, the CDR3 reads TGCGCCAGCAGTCAATCAGTTGGGGACAGGGGGCCGAACACCGGGGAGCTGTTTTTT.

The chain carries TRBV21-1 and TRBJ2-5; the DNA was not used to check the table's D call, TRBD1. TRBV21-1 is a listed pseudogene. The CDR3 loop spans 17 amino acids. The CDR3 nucleotides read TGTGCCAGCAGCAAAAAGACCACAGGGGTTTGGAAGGAGACCCAGTACTTC. Translated: CASSKKTTGVWKETQYF.

The genes are TRBV19 and TRBJ1-6, with D unclear. Trimming pared 5 bases from V and 8 bases from J, leaving 16 bases between. The CDR3 extends over 15 amino acids. CDR1 and CDR2 (germline): LNHDA, SQIVND (reference sequence). CDR3 nucleotide sequence: TGTGCCAGTAGTCCAGCGGGAATTGGGGATTCACCCCTCCACTTT. Translating it yields CASSPAGIGDSPLHF.

The genes are TRBV2 and TRBJ1-2; 9 nucleotides align to TRBD1. The J segment lost 2 bases and the V segment lost 10 bases, leaving 11 bases of the junction unmatched. CDR3 length equals 15 residues. Germline loops: CDR1 SNHLY, CDR2 FYNNEI. The CDR3 coding sequence is TGTGCCAACCTTCCCGGGACAGGGAGGAACTATGGCTACACCTTC. Its translation is CANLPGTGRNYGYTF.

This clone turned up a few times. This sequence joins TRBV9 and TRBJ1-6; 7 nucleotides line up with TRBD1. The V gene's germline CDR1 is SGDLS and CDR2 YYNGEE. The J segment lost 5 bases and the V segment lost 4 bases, leaving 3 bases of the junction unmatched. This CDR3 has 14 residues. CDR3 protein: CASSPDRDNSPLHF. CDR3 nucleotide sequence: TGTGCCAGCAGCCCCGACAGGGATAATTCACCCCTCCACTTT.

This clone appeared a single time. The chain uses TRBV7-9 and TRBJ2-1; TRBD1 matches at 9 bases. The CDR3 is 14 residues long. V lost 3 bases to trimming and J lost 8 bases; unmatched junction nucleotides: 5. The germline CDR1 and CDR2 sequences are SEHNR and FQNEAQ (reference sequence). DNA for the CDR3: TGTGCCAGCAGCTTCGGTACAGGGGGCTATGAGCAGTTCTTC. Its protein is CASSFGTGGYEQFF.

This clone showed up just a few times. In DNA form, the CDR3 reads TGCGCCAGCAGCCTCGGACAGGGTGTTGAAAAACTGTTTTTT. Translating gives CASSLGQGVEKLFF. The chain uses TRBV5-1 and TRBJ1-4; TRBD1 matches at 8 bases. Germline V gene lookup returns CDR1 SGHRS and CDR2 YFSETQ. This CDR3 comprises 14 residues. With 4 bases clipped from V and 7 bases from J, the junction kept 6 bases outside the gene matches. Filled out from reference TRBV5-1 and TRBJ1-4, the complete variable domain reads KAGVTQTPRYLIKTRGQQVTLSCSPISGHRSVSWYQQTPGQGLQFLFEYFSETQRNKGNFPGRFSGRQFSNSRSEMNVSTLELGDSALYLCASSLGQGVEKLFFGSGTQLSVL.

The chain is built from TRBV3-1 (or the pseudogene TRBV3-2) and TRBJ1-6; D is perhaps TRBD1 (5 bases). The germline V gene has CDR1 LGHDT and CDR2 YNNKEL (reference sequence). V was pared by 6 bases and J by 4 bases, with 16 bases between. CDR3 length: 16 residues. CDR3 in amino acids: CASSSDMLLYNSPLHF. In DNA, the CDR3 is TGTGCCAGCAGTTCGGACATGTTGCTGTATAATTCACCCCTCCACTTT.

V is TRBV6-4 and J is TRBJ2-7; D remains ambiguous. CDR1 is MRHNA, CDR2 SNTAGT, per germline. The germline V and J ends were trimmed by 0 bases and 4 bases, with 7 bases remaining between them. The CDR3 totals 13 residues. The CDR3 DNA is TGTGCCAGCAGTGACTCGAGCCGTTACGAGCAGTACTTC. It is translated as CASSDSSRYEQYF.